The source of this TCR beta chain is a study of T cells in Graves' hyperthyroidism and ophthalmopathy. Findings and caveats of the study: Most thyroid clonotypes that were expanded above 0.001 also turned up in blood.

Amplification of TCR beta CDR3 regions was performed using RNA transcripts as template. Primed by the HTBI set, a first-round RT-PCR was run on the TCR CDR3. TCRdb re-analysed the multiplex PCR reads in MiXCR, keeping a single row per CDR3 protein. The sample has 650,000 to 700,000 distinct CDR3 sequences; roughly 17% are singletons. The CDR3 totals 15 residues. CDR1 is SGHRS, CDR2 YFSETQ, per germline. In the case of this clonotype: Its antigen remains unidentified. The junction does not match germline at one end; this may be a read error.

Pregnant or lactating patients were excluded, as were those with uncontrolled infection or other autoimmune disease. Sequencing was done on a sample of blood. The TCR was taken from a man aged 50 to 59 with Graves' hyperthyroidism. This chain joins TRBV5-1 and TRBJ1-2, with TRBD1 identical over 7 bases. The CDR3 spells CASSYPGGEWNGHTF. The CDR3 DNA is TGCGCCAGCAGCTACCCAGGGGGTGAATGGAATGGCCACACCTTC.